The 18 T cell receptor beta chains given below trace back to one sample, sequenced in a study of T cell clones after liver transplantation. Sequenced by immunoSEQ multiplex PCR; TCRdb stores in-frame clones only, minus some. The profile covers approximately 71,000 clones, with more than 85% appearing a single time and approximately 0.92% taken by the ten largest. The specimen comprised CD4+ T cells from blood, sampled nearly 26 months after liver transplant. These receptors all stem from a human patient who received a liver transplant. A subset of T cells may come from the graft donor.

The genes are TRBV29-1 and TRBJ2-3; 11 bases agree with TRBD2. The CDR3 runs 13 residues. The junction had 8 bases not matched to a gene; V was cut back by 5 bases and J by 10 bases. Germline assignment: CDR1 SQVTM and CDR2 ANQGSEA. The CDR3 DNA is TGCAGCGTTCGGACTAGCGGGTCTTGGGCGCAGTATTTT. It codes for CSVRTSGSWAQYF.

The DNA for the CDR3 is TGTGCCAGCAGCCCCCTTTTGGGGATTTCACCCCTCCACTTT. Protein product: CASSPLLGISPLHF. The chain links TRBV6-5 to TRBJ1-6, with D unclear. CDR1 is MNHEY and CDR2 is SVGAGI in the germline V gene. Trimming left V 6 bases short and J 9 bases short, with 15 bases between. The CDR3 has 14 amino acids.

The V gene is TRBV28, the J gene TRBJ1-5; 7 positions match TRBD1. The ends lost 7 bases at V and 1 base at J; junction bases unmatched: 22. Germline lookup yields CDR1 MDHEN and CDR2 SYDVKM. The CDR3 consists of 20 residues. The DNA for the CDR3 is TGTGCCAGCACCACCCTGCACAGGGGATTCCCGGGTAAGAGCAATCAGCCCCAGCATTTT. This translates into CASTTLHRGFPGKSNQPQHF.

This rearrangement joins TRBV5-1 to TRBJ2-2; the D gene is possibly TRBD1 (7 bases). CDR3 size: 15 residues. Trimming took off 0 bases at V and 5 bases at J, with 11 bases between the two ends. The germline V gene encodes CDR1 SGHRS and CDR2 YFSETQ. The CDR3, as DNA: TGCGCCAGCAGCTTGGCCCCAGGGGGGACCGGGGAGCTGTTTTTT. It codes for CASSLAPGGTGELFF. Drawing the rest from reference TRBV5-1 and TRBJ2-2, the complete variable domain is KAGVTQTPRYLIKTRGQQVTLSCSPISGHRSVSWYQQTPGQGLQFLFEYFSETQRNKGNFPGRFSGRQFSNSRSEMNVSTLELGDSALYLCASSLAPGGTGELFFGEGSRLTVL.

The chain combines TRBV27 with TRBJ2-7; D gene uncertain. Looked up from germline, CDR1 is MNHEY and CDR2 is SMNVEV (reference sequence). The V gene lost 1 base and the J gene lost 3 bases, with 7 bases spanning the gap. This CDR3 is built from 13 residues. CDR3: CASSLFPGYEQYF. CDR3 DNA: TGTGCCAGCAGTTTATTCCCGGGCTACGAGCAGTACTTC.

CDR3 in amino acids: CASSQVSRADTQYF. The CDR3 DNA reads as TGCGCCAGCAGCCAAGTTTCCCGGGCAGATACGCAGTATTTT. The chain recombines TRBV4-3 with TRBJ2-3; D call uncertain. V lost 1 base to trimming and J lost 4 bases, with 9 bases between them. The CDR3 runs to 14 residues. Germline V lookup: CDR1 LGHNA, CDR2 YSLEER.

The V call is TRBV2, the J call TRBJ1-1, with 7 bases identical to TRBD1. The CDR3 is 14 residues long. The V segment lost 6 bases and the J segment 1 base; nucleotides outside the gene matches: 5. Germline V gene data show CDR1 as SNHLY and CDR2 as FYNNEI. As DNA, the CDR3 is TGTGCCAGCAGGGGACAGAAATGGAACACTGAAGCTTTCTTT. Encoded protein: CASRGQKWNTEAFF.

This sequence joins TRBV28 and TRBJ1-5; 9 nucleotides line up with TRBD1. Germline V CDR1 and CDR2: MDHEN, SYDVKM. This CDR3 contains 15 residues. With V trimmed by 6 bases and J by 4 bases, 7 bases remained unmatched. CDR3 sequence reads: CASRKQGAMNQPQHF. CDR3 DNA: TGTGCCAGCAGGAAACAGGGGGCGATGAATCAGCCCCAGCATTTT.

The chain recombines TRBV19 with TRBJ2-3, with 8 bases matching TRBD1. Trimming removed 6 bases from V and 4 bases from J; junction bases left unmatched: 3. The CDR3 length is 13 residues. CDR1 is LNHDA and CDR2 is SQIVND in the germline V gene (reference sequence). CDR3 coding DNA: TGTGCCAGTAGCAGGGGGCGCGCAGATACGCAGTATTTT. Translated: CASSRGRADTQYF. The whole variable domain, remainder taken from reference TRBV19 and TRBJ2-3, is DGGITQSPKYLFRKEGQNVTLSCEQNLNHDAMYWYRQDPGQGLRLIYYSQIVNDFQKGDIAEGYSVSREKKESFPLTVTSAQKNPTAFYLCASSRGRADTQYFGPGTRLTVL.

The genes are TRBV5-6 and TRBJ2-3, with D perhaps TRBD2 (5 bases). The CDR3 totals 12 residues. Deletions cut 3 bases from V and 5 bases from J, with 7 bases between. Germline values: CDR1 SGHDT, CDR2 YYEEEE. The CDR3 DNA reads as TGTGCCAGCAGCTCAACTAGAGATACGCAGTATTTT. Translation gives CASSSTRDTQYF.

This rearrangement joins TRBV5-5 to TRBJ2-7, with no clear D. CDR3 length: 15 residues. The germline V gene encodes CDR1 SGHKS and CDR2 YYEKEE (reference sequence). Trimming pared 0 bases from V and 1 base from J, leaving 11 bases between. The CDR3 sequence: CASSLAAQPSYEQYF. The CDR3 coding sequence is TGTGCCAGCAGCTTGGCGGCCCAGCCGTCCTACGAGCAGTACTTC.

This chain uses TRBV12-1 with TRBJ2-2. TRBV12-1 is flagged as a pseudogene. There are 18 residues in the CDR3. CDR3 sequence reads: CASSFTPGPTSNTGELFF. The CDR3 nucleotides read TGTGCCAGCAGCTTTACCCCGGGACCCACTTCGAACACCGGGGAGCTGTTTTTT.

This chain uses TRBV7-7 with TRBJ2-5; TRBD2 might be the D (5 bases). CDR3 length equals 14 residues. V was cut by 5 bases and J by 1 base, with 11 bases left in between. CDR1 is SSHAT, CDR2 FNYEAQ, per germline (reference sequence). For the CDR3, the DNA is TGTGCCAGCAGCGCCATGCGGGCCCAAGAGACCCAGTACTTC. This encodes CASSAMRAQETQYF.

This chain uses TRBV19 with TRBJ2-7; 7 bases are a match to TRBD2. Trimming took 5 bases from V and 4 from J; bases not matched to a gene: 8. Looked up from germline, CDR1 is LNHDA and CDR2 is SQIVND (reference sequence). The CDR3 runs 14 residues. CDR3 DNA: TGTGCCAGTAGTGGGCGGACTAGAGGTTACGAGCAGTACTTC. Protein sequence: CASSGRTRGYEQYF.

The chain combines TRBV7-3 with TRBJ2-3; D call uncertain. The CDR3 totals 14 residues. Germline-derived CDR1 and CDR2 are SGHTA and FQGTGA. The germline V and J ends were trimmed by 2 bases and 0 bases, with 6 bases remaining between them. The CDR3 DNA reads TGTGCCAGCAGCTTAGATTCTAGCACAGATACGCAGTATTTT. Translating it yields CASSLDSSTDTQYF. Based on the CDR3 plus reference TRBV7-3 and TRBJ2-3, the full variable domain is GAGVSQTPSNKVTEKGKYVELRCDPISGHTALYWYRQSLGQGPEFLIYFQGTGAADDSGLPNDRFFAVRPEGSVSTLKIQRTERGDSAVYLCASSLDSSTDTQYFGPGTRLTVL.

The genes are TRBV27 and TRBJ2-3; TRBD2 matches 12 bases. CDR1 MNHEY and CDR2 SMNVEV come from the germline V gene (reference sequence). After removal of 4 bases from V and 6 bases from J, the junction contained 11 bases not matched to a gene. The CDR3 loop spans 17 amino acids. The CDR3 loop is CASSSYRLAGEADTQYF. The CDR3 DNA sequence: TGTGCCAGCAGTTCTTACAGACTAGCGGGAGAAGCGGATACGCAGTATTTT.

This chain connects TRBV2 to TRBJ2-2, with D uncertain. Trimming removed 6 bases from V and 1 base from J, with 3 bases in between. Germline V gene sequence: CDR1 SNHLY, CDR2 FYNNEI. This CDR3 has 12 residues. This chain's CDR3 is CASRQNTGELFF. DNA for the CDR3: TGTGCCAGCAGGCAGAACACCGGGGAGCTGTTTTTT.

This chain joins TRBV4-3 and TRBJ1-5, with 7 bases identical to TRBD1. The CDR3 consists of 19 residues. V dropped 1 base and J dropped 2; count of bases not matched to a gene: 14. In germline, CDR1 is LGHNA, CDR2 YSLEER. The CDR3 DNA reads as TGCGCCAGCAGCCAAGGCCTCACGGGAAGGGGGCAAGGCAATCAGCCCCAGCATTTT. Translation gives CASSQGLTGRGQGNQPQHF.